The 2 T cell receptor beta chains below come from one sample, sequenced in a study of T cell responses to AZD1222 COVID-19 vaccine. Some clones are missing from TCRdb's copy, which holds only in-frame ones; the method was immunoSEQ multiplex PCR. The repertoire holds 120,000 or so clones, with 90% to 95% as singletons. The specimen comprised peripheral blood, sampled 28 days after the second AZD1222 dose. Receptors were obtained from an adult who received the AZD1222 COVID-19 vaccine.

CDR3 in DNA: TGTGCCAGCATTACCACAGGATTGGAAGGAGCAACTAATGAAAAACTGTTTTTT. This codes for CASITTGLEGATNEKLFF. The V gene is TRBV28, the J gene TRBJ1-4; perhaps TRBD1 as D (5 bases). CDR3 size: 18 residues. Trimming took off 7 bases at V and 0 bases at J, with 21 bases between the two ends. In germline, CDR1 is MDHEN, CDR2 SYDVKM.

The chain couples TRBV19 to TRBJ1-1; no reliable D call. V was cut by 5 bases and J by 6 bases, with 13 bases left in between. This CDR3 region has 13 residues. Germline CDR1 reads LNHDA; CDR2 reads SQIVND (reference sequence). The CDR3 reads CASSHGDKAEAFF. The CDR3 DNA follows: TGTGCCAGTAGTCACGGGGATAAGGCTGAAGCTTTCTTT. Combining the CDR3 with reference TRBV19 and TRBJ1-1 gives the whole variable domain DGGITQSPKYLFRKEGQNVTLSCEQNLNHDAMYWYRQDPGQGLRLIYYSQIVNDFQKGDIAEGYSVSREKKESFPLTVTSAQKNPTAFYLCASSHGDKAEAFFGQGTRLTVV.